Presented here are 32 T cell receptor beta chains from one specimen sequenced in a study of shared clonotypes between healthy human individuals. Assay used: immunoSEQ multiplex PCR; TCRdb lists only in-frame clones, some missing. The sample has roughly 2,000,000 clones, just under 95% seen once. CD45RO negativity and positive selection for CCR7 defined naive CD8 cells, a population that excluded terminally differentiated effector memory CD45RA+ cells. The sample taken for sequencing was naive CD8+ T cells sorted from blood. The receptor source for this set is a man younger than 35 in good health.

In DNA, the CDR3 is TGTGCCAGCAGCGTTGAGGCCTCCCCACTCACCGGAGGCTACACCTTC. Residues: CASSVEASPLTGGYTF. This chain connects TRBV9 to TRBJ1-2; D unresolved. V shed 2 bases and J shed 8 bases, with 22 bases lying between them. Germline V gene data show CDR1 as SGDLS and CDR2 as YYNGEE. The CDR3 has 16 amino acids. Complete variable domain (other parts from reference TRBV9 and TRBJ1-2): DSGVTQTPKHLITATGQRVTLRCSPRSGDLSVYWYQQSLDQGLQFLIQYYNGEERAKGNILERFSAQQFPDLHSELNLSSLELGDSALYFCASSVEASPLTGGYTFGSGTRLTVV.

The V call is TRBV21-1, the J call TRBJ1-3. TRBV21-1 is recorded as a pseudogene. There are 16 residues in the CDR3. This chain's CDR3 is CASSKGEHDSGNTIYF. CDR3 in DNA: TGTGCCAGCAGCAAAGGCGAGCATGACTCTGGAAACACCATATATTTT.

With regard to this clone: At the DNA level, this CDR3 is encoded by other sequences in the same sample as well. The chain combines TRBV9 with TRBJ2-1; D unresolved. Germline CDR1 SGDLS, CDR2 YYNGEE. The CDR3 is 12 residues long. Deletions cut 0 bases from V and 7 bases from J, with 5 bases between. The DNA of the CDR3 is TGTGCCAGCAGCGTAGGATCGAATGAGCAGTTCTTC. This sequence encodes CASSVGSNEQFF.

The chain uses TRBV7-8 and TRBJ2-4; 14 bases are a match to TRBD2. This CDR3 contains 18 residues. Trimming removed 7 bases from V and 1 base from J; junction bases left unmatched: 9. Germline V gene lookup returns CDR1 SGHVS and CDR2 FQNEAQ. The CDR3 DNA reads TGTGCCAGCACCTCGGGACTAGCGGGAGAGGGGGCCAAAAACATTCAGTACTTC. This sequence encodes CASTSGLAGEGAKNIQYF.

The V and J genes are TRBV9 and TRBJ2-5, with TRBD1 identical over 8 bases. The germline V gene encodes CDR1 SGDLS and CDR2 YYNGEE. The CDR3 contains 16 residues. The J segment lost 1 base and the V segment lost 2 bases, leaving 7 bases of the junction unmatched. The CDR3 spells CASSVRETGVQETQYF. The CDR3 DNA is TGTGCCAGCAGCGTCCGTGAGACAGGGGTCCAAGAGACCCAGTACTTC.

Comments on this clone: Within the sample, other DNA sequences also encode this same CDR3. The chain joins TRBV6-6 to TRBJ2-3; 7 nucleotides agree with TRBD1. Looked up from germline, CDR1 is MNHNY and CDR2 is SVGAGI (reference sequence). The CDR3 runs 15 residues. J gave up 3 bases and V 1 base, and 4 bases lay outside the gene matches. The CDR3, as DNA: TGTGCCAGCAGTTACTGGGACAGCCGAACAGATACGCAGTATTTT. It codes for CASSYWDSRTDTQYF.

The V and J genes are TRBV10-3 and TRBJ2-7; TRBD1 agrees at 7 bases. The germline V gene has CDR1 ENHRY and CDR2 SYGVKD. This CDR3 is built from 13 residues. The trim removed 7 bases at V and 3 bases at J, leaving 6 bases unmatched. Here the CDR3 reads CAINDRELYEQYF. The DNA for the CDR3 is TGTGCCATCAATGACAGGGAACTCTACGAGCAGTACTTC.

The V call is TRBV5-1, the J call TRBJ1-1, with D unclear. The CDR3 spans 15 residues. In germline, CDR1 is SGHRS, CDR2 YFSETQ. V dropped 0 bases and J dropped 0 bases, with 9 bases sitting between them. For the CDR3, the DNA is TGCGCCAGCAGCTTGGTTGGCAGCTTGAACACTGAAGCTTTCTTT. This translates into CASSLVGSLNTEAFF.

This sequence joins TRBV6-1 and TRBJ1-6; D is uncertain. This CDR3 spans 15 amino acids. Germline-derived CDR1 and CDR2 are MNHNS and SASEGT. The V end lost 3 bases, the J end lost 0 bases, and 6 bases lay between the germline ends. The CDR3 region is CASSERVSYNSPLHF. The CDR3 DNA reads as TGTGCCAGCAGTGAGAGAGTCTCCTATAATTCACCCCTCCACTTT.

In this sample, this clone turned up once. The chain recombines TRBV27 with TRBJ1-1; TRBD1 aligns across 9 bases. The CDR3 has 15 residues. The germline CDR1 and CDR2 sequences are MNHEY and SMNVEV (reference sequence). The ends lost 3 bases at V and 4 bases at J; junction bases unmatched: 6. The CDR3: CASSFDRGSGTEAFF. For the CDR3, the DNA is TGTGCCAGCAGTTTCGACAGGGGGTCGGGCACTGAAGCTTTCTTT.

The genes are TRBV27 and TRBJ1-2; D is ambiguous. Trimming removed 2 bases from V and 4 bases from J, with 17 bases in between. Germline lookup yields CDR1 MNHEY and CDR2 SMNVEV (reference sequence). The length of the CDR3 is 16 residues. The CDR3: CASSLKGPGTGYGYTF. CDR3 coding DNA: TGTGCCAGCAGTTTAAAGGGTCCGGGCACGGGCTATGGCTACACCTTC.

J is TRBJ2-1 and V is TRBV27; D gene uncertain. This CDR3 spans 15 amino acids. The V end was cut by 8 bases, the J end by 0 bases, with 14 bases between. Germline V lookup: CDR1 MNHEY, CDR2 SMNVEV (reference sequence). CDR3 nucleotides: TGTGCCAGCGATCGGGCCGTAAGCTCCTACAATGAGCAGTTCTTC. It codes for CASDRAVSSYNEQFF.

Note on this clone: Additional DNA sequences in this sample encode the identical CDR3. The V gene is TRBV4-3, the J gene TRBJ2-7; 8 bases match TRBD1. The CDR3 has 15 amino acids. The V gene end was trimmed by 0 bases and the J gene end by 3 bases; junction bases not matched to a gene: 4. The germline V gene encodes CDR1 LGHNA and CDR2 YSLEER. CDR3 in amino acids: CASSQEGTGDYEQYF. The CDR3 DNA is TGCGCCAGCAGCCAAGAGGGGACAGGTGACTACGAGCAGTACTTC.

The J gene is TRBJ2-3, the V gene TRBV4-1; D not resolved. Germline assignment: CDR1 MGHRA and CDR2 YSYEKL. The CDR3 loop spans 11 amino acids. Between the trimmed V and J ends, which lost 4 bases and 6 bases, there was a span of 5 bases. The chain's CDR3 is CASSLLDTQYF. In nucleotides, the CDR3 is TGCGCCAGCAGCCTTTTGGATACGCAGTATTTT.

The CDR3 loop reads CASSMRGYEQYF. CDR3 DNA: TGTGCCAGTAGTATGCGGGGATACGAGCAGTACTTC. This chain joins TRBV19 and TRBJ2-7, with D maybe TRBD2 (6 bases). Deletions cut 3 bases from V and 4 bases from J, with 7 bases between. The CDR3 is 12 amino acids. The germline V gene has CDR1 LNHDA and CDR2 SQIVND (reference sequence).

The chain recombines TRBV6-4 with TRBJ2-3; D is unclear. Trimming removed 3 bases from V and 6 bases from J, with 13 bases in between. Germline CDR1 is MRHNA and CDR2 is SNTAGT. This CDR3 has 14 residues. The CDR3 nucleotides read TGTGCCAGCAGTGAAGAGTATCCGCTGGATACGCAGTATTTT. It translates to CASSEEYPLDTQYF.

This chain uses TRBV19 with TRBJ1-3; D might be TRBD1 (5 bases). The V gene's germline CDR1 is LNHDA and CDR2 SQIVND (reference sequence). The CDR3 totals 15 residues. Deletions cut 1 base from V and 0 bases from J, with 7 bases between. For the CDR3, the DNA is TGTGCCAGTAGTATAGCGGGGGACTCTGGAAACACCATATATTTT. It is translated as CASSIAGDSGNTIYF.

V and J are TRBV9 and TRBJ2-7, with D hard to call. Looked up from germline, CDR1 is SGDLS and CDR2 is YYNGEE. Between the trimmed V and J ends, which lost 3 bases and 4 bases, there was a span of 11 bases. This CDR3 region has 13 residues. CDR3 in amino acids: CASSDGVTYEQYF. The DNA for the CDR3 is TGTGCCAGCAGCGATGGGGTCACGTACGAGCAGTACTTC.

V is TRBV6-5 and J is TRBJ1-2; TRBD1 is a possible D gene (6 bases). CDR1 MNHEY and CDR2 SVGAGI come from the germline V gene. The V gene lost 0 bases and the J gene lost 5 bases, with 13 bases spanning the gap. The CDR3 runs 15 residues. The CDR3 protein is CASSYSQGLYYGYTF. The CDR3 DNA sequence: TGTGCCAGCAGTTACTCGCAGGGGTTGTATTATGGCTACACCTTC.

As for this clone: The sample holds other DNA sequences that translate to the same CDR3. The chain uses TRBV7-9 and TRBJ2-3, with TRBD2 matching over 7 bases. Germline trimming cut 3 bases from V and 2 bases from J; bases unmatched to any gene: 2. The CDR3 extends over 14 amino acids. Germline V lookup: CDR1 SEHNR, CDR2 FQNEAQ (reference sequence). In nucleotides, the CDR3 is TGTGCCAGCAGCTTCAGCGGGAACACAGATACGCAGTATTTT. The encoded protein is CASSFSGNTDTQYF.

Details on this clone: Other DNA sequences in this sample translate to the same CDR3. The CDR3 coding sequence is TGTGCCAGCAGTGTGGGAAACACTGAAGCTTTCTTT. Translated, it gives CASSVGNTEAFF. This chain uses TRBV25-1 with TRBJ1-1; D unclear. The V end was cut by 4 bases, the J end by 2 bases, with 5 bases between. Looked up from germline, CDR1 is MGHDK and CDR2 is SYGVNS. CDR3 size: 12 residues. Full variable domain (rest looked up from reference TRBV25-1 and TRBJ1-1): EADIYQTPRYLVIGTGKKITLECSQTMGHDKMYWYQQDPGMELHLIHYSYGVNSTEKGDLSSESTVSRIRTEHFPLTLESARPSHTSQYLCASSVGNTEAFFGQGTRLTVV.

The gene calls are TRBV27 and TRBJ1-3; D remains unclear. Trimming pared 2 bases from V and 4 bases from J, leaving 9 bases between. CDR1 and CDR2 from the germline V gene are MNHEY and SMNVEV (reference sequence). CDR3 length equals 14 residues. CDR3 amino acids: CASSLTLLGNTIYF. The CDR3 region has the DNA TGTGCCAGCAGTTTAACCCTGCTAGGAAACACCATATATTTT.

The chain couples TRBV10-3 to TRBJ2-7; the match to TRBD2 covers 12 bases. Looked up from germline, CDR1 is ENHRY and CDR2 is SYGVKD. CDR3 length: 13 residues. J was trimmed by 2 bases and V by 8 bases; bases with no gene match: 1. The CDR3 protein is CAIRTSGAYEQYF. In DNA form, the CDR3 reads TGTGCCATCCGGACTAGCGGGGCCTACGAGCAGTACTTC.

The CDR3 here is CAIGGYRDTDEKLFF. CDR3 DNA: TGTGCCATAGGGGGATACAGGGATACCGATGAAAAACTGTTTTTT. This chain connects TRBV5-4 to TRBJ1-4, with D maybe TRBD1 (6 bases). CDR1 and CDR2 (germline): SGHNT, YYREEE (reference sequence). V shed 9 bases and J shed 6 bases, with 21 bases lying between them. The CDR3 contains 15 residues.

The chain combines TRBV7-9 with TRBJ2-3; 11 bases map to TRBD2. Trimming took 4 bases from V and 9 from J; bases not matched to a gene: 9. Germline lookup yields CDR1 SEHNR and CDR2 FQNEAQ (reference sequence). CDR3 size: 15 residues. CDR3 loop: CASSSGLAELETQYF. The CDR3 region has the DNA TGTGCCAGCAGCTCGGGACTAGCGGAGCTTGAAACGCAGTATTTT.

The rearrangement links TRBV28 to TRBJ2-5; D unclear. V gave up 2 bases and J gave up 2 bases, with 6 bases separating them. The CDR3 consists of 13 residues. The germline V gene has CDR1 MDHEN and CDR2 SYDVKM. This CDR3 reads CASSLPQQETQYF. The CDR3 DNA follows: TGTGCCAGCAGTTTACCCCAACAAGAGACCCAGTACTTC.

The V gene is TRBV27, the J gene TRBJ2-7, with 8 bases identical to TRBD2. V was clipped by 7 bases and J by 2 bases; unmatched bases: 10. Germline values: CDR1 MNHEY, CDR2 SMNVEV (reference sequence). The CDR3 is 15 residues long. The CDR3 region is CASTLSAGGAYEQYF. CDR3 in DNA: TGTGCCAGCACCCTCAGTGCGGGGGGAGCCTACGAGCAGTACTTC.

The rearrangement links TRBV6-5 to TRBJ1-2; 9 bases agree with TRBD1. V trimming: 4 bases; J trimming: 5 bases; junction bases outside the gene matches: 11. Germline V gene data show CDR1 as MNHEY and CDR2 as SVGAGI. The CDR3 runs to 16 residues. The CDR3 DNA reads TGTGCCAGCAGTTTTTCCCGGGACAGGGCGTGGTATGGCTACACCTTC. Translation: CASSFSRDRAWYGYTF.

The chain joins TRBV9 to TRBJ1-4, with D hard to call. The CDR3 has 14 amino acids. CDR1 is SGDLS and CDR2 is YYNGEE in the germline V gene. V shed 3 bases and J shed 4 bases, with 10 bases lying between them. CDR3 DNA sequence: TGTGCCAGCAGCGACGGGATAGGTAATGAAAAACTGTTTTTT. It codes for CASSDGIGNEKLFF.

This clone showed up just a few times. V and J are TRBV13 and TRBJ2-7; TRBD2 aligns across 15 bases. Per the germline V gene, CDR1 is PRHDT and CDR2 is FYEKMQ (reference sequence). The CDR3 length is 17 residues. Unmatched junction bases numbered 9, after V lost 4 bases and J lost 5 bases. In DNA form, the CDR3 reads TGTGCCAGCAGCTCATGGACTAGCGGGGGGGCGACTCACGAGCAGTACTTC. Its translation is CASSSWTSGGATHEQYF.

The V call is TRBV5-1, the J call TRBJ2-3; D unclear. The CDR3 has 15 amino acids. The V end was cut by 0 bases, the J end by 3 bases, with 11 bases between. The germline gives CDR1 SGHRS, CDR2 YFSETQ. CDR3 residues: CASSLVSGLTDTQYF. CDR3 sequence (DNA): TGCGCCAGCAGCTTGGTGTCCGGTTTAACAGATACGCAGTATTTT.

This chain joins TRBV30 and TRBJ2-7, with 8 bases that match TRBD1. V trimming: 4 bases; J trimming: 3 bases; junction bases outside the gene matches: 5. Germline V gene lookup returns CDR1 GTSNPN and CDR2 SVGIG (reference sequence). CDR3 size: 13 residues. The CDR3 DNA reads TGTGCCTGGATTGGACAGGGTTACTACGAGCAGTACTTC. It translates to CAWIGQGYYEQYF. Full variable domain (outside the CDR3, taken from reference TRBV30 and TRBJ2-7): SQTIHQWPATLVQPVGSPLSLECTVEGTSNPNLYWYRQAAGRGLQLLFYSVGIGQISSEVPQNLSASRPQDRQFILSSKKLLLSDSGFYLCAWIGQGYYEQYFGPGTRLTVT.